The 9 T cell receptor beta chains reported below all come from one sample, sequenced in a study of CD8+CD57+ T cells in acquired aplastic anemia. Those patients picked for sequencing had displayed CD8+CD57+ cell expansion on flow cytometry. Template material for TCR beta VDJ and CDR3 profiling consisted of genomic DNA. Each CDR3 protein gets one entry after TCRdb re-called the reads with MiXCR. The sample holds a few hundred thousand distinct CDR3 sequences; roughly 50% are singletons and the top ten take about 20%. Specimen: sorted CD4+, CD8+, or CD8+CD57+ T cells (not recorded which) from PBMCs. Source of these receptors: a human donor with aplastic anemia.

This clonotype was observed many times. The CDR3 sequence: CASSPGGSNTEAFF. Here the CDR3 DNA reads TGTGCCAGCAGCCCAGGGGGCTCCAACACTGAAGCTTTCTTT. The chain carries TRBV7-8 and TRBJ1-1; 8 bases map to TRBD1. Germline lookup yields CDR1 SGHVS and CDR2 FQNEAQ. CDR3 length: 14 residues. After removal of 5 bases from V and 2 bases from J, the junction contained 4 bases not matched to a gene. Drawing the rest from reference TRBV7-8 and TRBJ1-1, the complete variable domain is GAGVSQSPRYKVAKRGQDVALRCDPISGHVSLFWYQQALGQGPEFLTYFQNEAQLDKSGLPSDRFFAERPEGSVSTLKIQRTQQEDSAVYLCASSPGGSNTEAFFGQGTRLTVV.

This clonotype was counted a few times. The V call is TRBV27, the J call TRBJ2-3; D is uncertain. Germline lookup yields CDR1 MNHEY and CDR2 SMNVEV (reference sequence). The CDR3 is 14 amino acids. V was pared by 0 bases and J by 6 bases, with 10 bases between. The CDR3 bases are TGTGCCAGCAGTTTATCAGCCGCTGGGGATACGCAGTATTTT. Translating gives CASSLSAAGDTQYF.

Details on this clonotype: A clone one base away is much larger, so this may be a read error. The V gene is TRBV7-6, the J gene TRBJ2-5; TRBD2 aligns across 8 bases. In germline, CDR1 is SGHVS, CDR2 FNYEAQ. This CDR3 has 16 amino acids. This CDR3 reads CASSSGLAPEGETQCF. For the CDR3, the DNA is TGTGCCAGCAGCAGCGGACTAGCCCCTGAGGGGGAGACCCAGTGCTTC.

The V call is TRBV20-1, the J call TRBJ1-5, with a weak D call TRBD1 (6 bases). V was cut by 2 bases and J by 4 bases, with 15 bases left in between. Germline CDR1 and CDR2: DFQATT and SNEGSKA (reference sequence). The CDR3 is 15 amino acids. CDR3 in amino acids: CSARSYREVNQPQHF. Here the CDR3 DNA reads TGCAGTGCTAGATCATACAGGGAGGTAAATCAGCCCCAGCATTTT.

This clonotype was counted many times. This chain joins TRBV7-9 and TRBJ2-7; D gene ambiguous. V shed 6 bases and J shed 6 bases, with 15 bases lying between them. From germline, CDR1 is SEHNR and CDR2 FQNEAQ (reference sequence). The CDR3 covers 13 residues. CDR3 loop: CASSYTYGAEQYF. DNA for the CDR3: TGTGCCAGCAGTTACACCTATGGCGCCGAGCAGTACTTC.

In its sample, this clonotype was seen a few times. Germline and junction disagree at one end, which may indicate a read error. V usage is TRBV5-1 and J usage is TRBJ1-2; TRBD1 matches at 7 bases. Germline V CDR1 and CDR2: SGHRS, YFSETQ. The CDR3 consists of 14 residues. The CDR3 DNA follows: TGTGCCAGCAGCAAACAGGGGCGGGGCTATGGCTACACCTTC. Its protein product is CASSKQGRGYGYTF.

Ten or more counts support this clonotype. This chain links TRBV29-1 with TRBJ1-1, with no clear D. The CDR3 is 15 residues long. V shed 2 bases and J shed 3 bases, with 16 bases lying between them. CDR1 and CDR2 from the germline V gene are SQVTM and ANQGSEA. Here the CDR3 DNA reads TGCAGCGTTGAACCGATTTCGGGGAGGGACACTGAAGCTTTCTTT. It translates to CSVEPISGRDTEAFF.

This clonotype appeared many times. The chain joins TRBV5-8 to TRBJ2-7; perhaps D is TRBD1 or TRBD2 (5 bases each). CDR3 length: 16 amino acids. Trimming took 0 bases from V and 3 from J, leaving 16 bases between them. The germline CDR1 and CDR2 sequences are SGHTS and YDEGEE. Written as DNA, the CDR3 is TGTGCCAGCAGCTTGGGAGGGGTCCTAACCATCTACGAGCAGTACTTC. This codes for CASSLGGVLTIYEQYF. The whole variable domain, remainder taken from reference TRBV5-8 and TRBJ2-7, is EAGVTQSPTHLIKTRGQQATLRCSPISGHTSVYWYQQALGLGLQFLLWYDEGEERNRGNFPPRFSGRQFPNYSSELNVNALELEDSALYLCASSLGGVLTIYEQYFGPGTRLTVT.

This clonotype was seen ten or more times. This chain joins TRBV2 and TRBJ2-7; TRBD1 or TRBD2 may be the D gene (5 bases each). This CDR3 is built from 15 residues. V was trimmed by 1 base and J by 3 bases, leaving 13 bases between them. Germline-derived CDR1 and CDR2 are SNHLY and FYNNEI. The CDR3 nucleotides read TGTGCCAGCAGTGAAGTGTGGGGGACGAACTACGAGCAGTACTTC. Its translation: CASSEVWGTNYEQYF.